These 25 T cell receptor beta chains originate from one sample sequenced in a study of T cell repertoires in cytomegalovirus infection. No antigen has been identified for these receptors. TCRdb analysed the reads with MiXCR anew, one entry per CDR3 protein. The sample holds 830,000 or so distinct CDR3 sequences; 30% to 35% are singletons and the top ten take around 12%. The sample consisted of cultured CD8+ T cells from PBMCs, taken from culture after CMV antigen stimulation. These receptors were taken from a human donor in good health (CMV status not recorded). Some clones in this sample may be carry-over from other donors' samples.

The V and J genes are TRBV12-3 or TRBV12-4 and TRBJ2-2; D may correspond to TRBD1 or TRBD2 (5 bases each). The V end lost 3 bases, the J end lost 6 bases, and 14 bases lay between the germline ends. This CDR3 region has 15 residues. The CDR3 sequence: CASSLTAGAAGELFF. CDR3 bases: TGTGCCAGCAGTTTGACGGCCGGGGCGGCCGGGGAGCTGTTTTTT.

The V gene is TRBV12-3 or TRBV12-4, the J gene TRBJ2-7; D might be TRBD1 (6 bases). With 1 base removed from V and 3 bases from J, the gap between germline ends came to 10 bases. The CDR3 extends over 14 amino acids. The CDR3 sequence is CASSLGGQVYEQYF. CDR3 coding DNA: TGTGCCAGCAGTTTAGGGGGACAAGTCTACGAGCAGTACTTC.

This clonotype showed up many times. The chain couples TRBV7-6 to TRBJ2-1; D may be TRBD1 (5 bases). This CDR3 has 15 amino acids. Deletions cut 2 bases from V and 5 bases from J, with 13 bases between. The germline gives CDR1 SGHVS, CDR2 FNYEAQ. The CDR3 loop is CASSLRSGLDNEQFF. For the CDR3, the DNA is TGTGCCAGCAGCTTAAGGTCAGGGTTAGACAATGAGCAGTTCTTC.

This chain connects TRBV29-1 to TRBJ2-2, with D possibly called TRBD1 or TRBD2 (5 bases each). The CDR3 is 13 residues long. V was pared by 8 bases and J by 3 bases, with 13 bases between. CDR1 is SQVTM and CDR2 is ANQGSEA in the germline V gene. DNA for the CDR3: TGCAGCCTCAGGCTGGGGGACACCGGGGAGCTGTTTTTT. Translated: CSLRLGDTGELFF.

The V and J genes are TRBV10-3 and TRBJ2-1, with D possibly matching TRBD1 (6 bases). This CDR3 contains 15 residues. Trimming removed 4 bases at V and 0 bases at J, with 10 bases between. Germline V lookup: CDR1 ENHRY, CDR2 SYGVKD. The CDR3 spells CAISGQGSSYNEQFF. CDR3 nucleotide sequence: TGTGCCATCAGTGGGCAGGGGTCCTCCTACAATGAGCAGTTCTTC.

This clonotype was detected only a few times. The chain has TRBV20-1 and TRBJ2-1; D ambiguous. V was cut by 8 bases and J by 5 bases, with 10 bases left in between. The CDR3 is 11 amino acids. Germline CDR1 and CDR2: DFQATT and SNEGSKA (reference sequence). For the CDR3, the DNA is TGCAGTCAAAGGATTCACAATGAGCAGTTCTTC. The encoded protein is CSQRIHNEQFF.

The sample holds a few counts of this clonotype. The J gene is TRBJ2-7, the V gene TRBV6-2 or TRBV6-3; D is unclear. Germline CDR1 reads MNHEY; CDR2 reads SVGEGT. This CDR3 has 13 residues. Trimming took 2 bases from V and 3 from J, leaving 8 bases between them. As DNA, the CDR3 is TGTGCCAGCAGTTACCTCGGATTCTACGAGCAGTACTTC. This encodes CASSYLGFYEQYF.

This clonotype was found a few times. The gene calls are TRBV11-3 and TRBJ2-3, with TRBD1 identical over 7 bases. Germline V gives CDR1 SGHNT, CDR2 YENEEA. After removal of 1 base from V and 4 bases from J, the junction contained 8 bases not matched to a gene. This CDR3 has 16 residues. CDR3 sequence (DNA): TGTGCCAGCAGCTTAGGGAAGACAGGGTCCCCAGATACGCAGTATTTT. It codes for CASSLGKTGSPDTQYF.

This clonotype was counted only a few times. This chain links TRBV7-9 with TRBJ1-6; D might be TRBD1 (5 bases). Between the trimmed V and J ends, which lost 5 bases and 10 bases, there was a span of 15 bases. Germline V gives CDR1 SEHNR, CDR2 FQNEAQ (reference sequence). CDR3 size: 14 residues. The CDR3 loop reads CASSPGGGLSPLHF. CDR3 nucleotides: TGTGCCAGCAGCCCCGGTGGGGGTCTGTCACCCCTCCACTTT.

There are a few counts of this clonotype. The rearrangement joins TRBV6-5 to TRBJ1-5; no definite D call. Germline CDR1 MNHEY, CDR2 SVGAGI. CDR3 size: 14 residues. V lost 4 bases and J 0 bases, leaving 7 bases between the germline ends. In DNA, the CDR3 is TGTGCCAGCAGTTTCGGATATAGCAATCAGCCCCAGCATTTT. Translating gives CASSFGYSNQPQHF.

In its sample, this clonotype was seen a few times. The V and J genes are TRBV6-6 and TRBJ2-1; D call uncertain. V gave up 6 bases and J gave up 4 bases, with 16 bases separating them. CDR1 is MNHNY and CDR2 is SVGAGI in the germline V gene (reference sequence). The CDR3 is made up of 15 amino acids. CDR3 DNA sequence: TGTGCCAGCAGCTTAAAGGCTCCTATATACAATGAGCAGTTCTTC. It is translated as CASSLKAPIYNEQFF.

This clonotype was seen a single time. Here the CDR3 DNA reads TGTGCCAGCAGTGAACGGTACAGGTTGGACGATGAGCAGTTCTTC. Its protein is CASSERYRLDDEQFF. The J gene is TRBJ2-1, the V gene TRBV6-4; a weak D match, TRBD1 (5 bases). CDR1 and CDR2 from the germline V gene are MRHNA and SNTAGT. Trimming took off 3 bases at V and 8 bases at J, with 17 bases between the two ends. This CDR3 has 15 amino acids.

For this clonotype: Without the conserved terminal phenylalanine or tryptophan, this CDR3 likely stems from a read error. It is unclear where the CDR3 begins or ends on the DNA, so no DNA is shown, and the CDR3 is as TCRdb lists it. The CDR3 is CASSLEFGREG. This chain joins TRBV5-5 and TRBJ1-2; the table's D call of TRBD1 was not tested on the DNA. The CDR3 length equals 11 residues, ends included. In germline, CDR1 is SGHKS, CDR2 YYEKEE (reference sequence).

The gene calls are TRBV27 and TRBJ1-4; D might be TRBD1 (6 bases). There are 12 residues in the CDR3. V gave up 4 bases and J gave up 15 bases, with 15 bases separating them. The germline V gene encodes CDR1 MNHEY and CDR2 SMNVEV (reference sequence). CDR3 in amino acids: CASSSPRGRMFF. CDR3 DNA sequence: TGTGCCAGCAGTTCCCCGAGGGGGAGGATGTTTTTT.

The gene calls are TRBV12-3 or TRBV12-4 and TRBJ2-2, with TRBD1 identical over 10 bases. This CDR3 region has 16 residues. With 6 bases clipped from V and 6 bases from J, the junction kept 10 bases outside the gene matches. The CDR3 nucleotides are TGTGCCAGCAGGGACCGCCGAGGACAGGGGGCCGGGGAGCTGTTTTTT. It translates to CASRDRRGQGAGELFF.

CDR3 DNA: TGTGCCAGCCACCCTTCTGGGGGCCCCCGGGATACGCAGTATTTT. Amino acids: CASHPSGGPRDTQYF. The chain links TRBV6-5 to TRBJ2-3; a weak D match, TRBD1 (6 bases). The CDR3 has 15 amino acids. Germline V gene sequence: CDR1 MNHEY, CDR2 SVGAGI. The V end was cut by 8 bases, the J end by 6 bases, with 21 bases between.

The chain carries TRBV18 and TRBJ1-4; D remains unclear. CDR1 is KGHSH, CDR2 LQKENI, per germline. The V gene lost 3 bases and the J gene lost 8 bases, with 13 bases spanning the gap. This CDR3 region has 14 residues. CDR3 protein: CASSPPAGGEKLFF. CDR3 sequence (DNA): TGTGCCAGCTCACCCCCGGCGGGTGGGGAAAAACTGTTTTTT.

This clonotype was seen a few times. The chain links TRBV7-8 to TRBJ1-6; D might be TRBD1 (6 bases). The CDR3 spans 13 residues. Looked up from germline, CDR1 is SGHVS and CDR2 is FQNEAQ. V dropped 4 bases and J dropped 17 bases, with 18 bases sitting between them. The CDR3 DNA reads TGTGCCAGCAGCTCGGGGGGCAGTTCAATAGTCCACTTT. This sequence encodes CASSSGGSSIVHF. Combining the CDR3 with reference TRBV7-8 and TRBJ1-6 gives the whole variable domain GAGVSQSPRYKVAKRGQDVALRCDPISGHVSLFWYQQALGQGPEFLTYFQNEAQLDKSGLPSDRFFAERPEGSVSTLKIQRTQQEDSAVYLCASSSGGSSIVHFGNGTRLTVT.

This rearrangement joins TRBV24-1 to TRBJ2-1; TRBD2 matches 8 bases. Germline V gene data show CDR1 as KGHDR and CDR2 as SFDVKD. The CDR3 totals 17 residues. V lost 3 bases to trimming and J lost 4 bases; unmatched junction nucleotides: 10. The CDR3 protein is CATSDAWRGARYNEQFF. The CDR3 DNA reads TGTGCCACCAGTGATGCCTGGCGGGGGGCCCGGTACAATGAGCAGTTCTTC.

This clonotype was counted ten times or more. The chain links TRBV7-6 to TRBJ1-1, with a weak D call TRBD1 (6 bases). The V end was cut by 5 bases, the J end by 5 bases, with 9 bases between. The CDR3 loop spans 12 amino acids. The germline CDR1 and CDR2 sequences are SGHVS and FNYEAQ. The CDR3 nucleotides are TGTGCCAGCAGCAGTGACAGGACTGAAGCTTTCTTT. It translates to CASSSDRTEAFF.

This clonotype was detected only a few times. V usage is TRBV19 and J usage is TRBJ2-1; D might be TRBD2 (6 bases). CDR3 length equals 16 residues. The germline V gene encodes CDR1 LNHDA and CDR2 SQIVND (reference sequence). Trimming cost V 3 bases and J 5 bases, with 17 bases left between them. The chain's CDR3 is CASSIGGGGADNEQFF. The CDR3 nucleotides read TGTGCCAGTAGTATCGGCGGCGGAGGGGCAGACAATGAGCAGTTCTTC.

The chain uses TRBV7-2 and TRBJ2-1, with no clear D. There are 15 residues in the CDR3. V lost 1 base and J lost 2, with 9 bases in between. Germline values: CDR1 SGHTA, CDR2 FQGNSA. The CDR3 protein is CASSLGPGPYNEQFF. Here the CDR3 DNA reads TGTGCCAGCAGCTTAGGGCCAGGACCCTACAATGAGCAGTTCTTC.

This chain connects TRBV20-1 to TRBJ2-1, with no clear D. The germline CDR1 and CDR2 sequences are DFQATT and SNEGSKA (reference sequence). The length of the CDR3 is 14 residues. The CDR3 is CSIWGLSSYNEQFF. CDR3 coding DNA: TGCAGCATTTGGGGTCTTAGCTCCTACAATGAGCAGTTCTTC.

As concerns this clonotype: As the CDR3 is not closed by the conserved phenylalanine or tryptophan, this likely results from a read error. This chain links TRBV19 with TRBJ2-1; 9 nucleotides line up with TRBD1. The V and J ends lost 0 bases and 8 bases, in that order; junction bases with no gene match: 8. Germline assignment: CDR1 LNHDA and CDR2 SQIVND (reference sequence). This CDR3 has 16 amino acids. Here the CDR3 reads CASSIDGWDRVDEQFS. In nucleotides, the CDR3 is TGTGCCAGTAGTATAGACGGATGGGACAGGGTTGATGAGCAGTTCTCC.

The rearrangement links TRBV5-1 to TRBJ1-1, with 7 nucleotides matching TRBD1. The CDR3 runs 14 residues. J lost 4 bases, V lost 0 bases, and 3 bases had no gene match. Germline CDR1 SGHRS, CDR2 YFSETQ. The CDR3 protein is CASSLGRGPTEAFF. CDR3 DNA: TGCGCCAGCAGCTTGGGGAGGGGGCCCACTGAAGCTTTCTTT.